Presented here are 11 T cell receptor beta chains from one specimen sequenced in a study of blood T cells in healthy people across ages. Then a second PCR, running roughly 6 to 12 cycles, was carried out with a sample-barcoded 5' primer and a J-beta primer mix. MiXCR, applied by TCRdb to the 5' RACE reads, yields one record per CDR3 protein. The sample consists of hundreds of thousands of distinct CDR3 sequences, around 43% of them appearing once. Sequenced sample: blood. The source of these receptors is a man in his fifties or sixties in good health.

The table lists this clonotype with a few counts. In DNA, the CDR3 is TGTGCCAGCAGATACAGGGACACCCACGAGCAGTACTTC. Protein product: CASRYRDTHEQYF. The V call is TRBV12-3 or TRBV12-4, the J call TRBJ2-4; D is perhaps TRBD1 (6 bases). The DNA end is more similar to TRBJ2-7, so the J call may be wrong. The length of the CDR3 is 13 residues.

In this sample, this clonotype turned up a few times. This chain joins TRBV30 and TRBJ2-3; a weak D match, TRBD1 (5 bases). V was shortened by 2 bases and J by 2 bases, with 11 bases between the two germline ends. The CDR3 contains 14 residues. Looked up from germline, CDR1 is GTSNPN and CDR2 is SVGIG (reference sequence). CDR3 sequence (DNA): TGTGCCTGGAGTAGGGGTGGGGCCACAGATACGCAGTATTTT. Translating gives CAWSRGGATDTQYF.

Regarding this clonotype: A much larger clone lies a single base off, so this may be a read error. V is TRBV7-2 and J is TRBJ2-5, with unresolved D. The CDR3 has 14 amino acids. CDR1 is SGHTA, CDR2 FQGNSA, per germline. V lost 5 bases, J lost 1 base, and 11 bases lay in between. DNA of the CDR3: TGTGCCAGCAGCAGGATGCAAGCCCAAGAGACCCAGTACTTC. Encoded protein: CASSRMQAQETQYF.

The chain has TRBV4-3 and TRBJ1-1, with D unclear. The CDR3 totals 16 residues. Trimming removed 0 bases from V and 0 bases from J, with 11 bases in between. CDR1 LGHNA and CDR2 YSLEER come from the germline V gene. The CDR3 sequence: CASSQDLLALNTEAFF. As DNA, the CDR3 is TGCGCCAGCAGCCAAGATCTTCTGGCTTTGAACACTGAAGCTTTCTTT.

This clonotype was seen once. The chain is built from TRBV7-2 and TRBJ1-6; a weak D match, TRBD1 (6 bases). The germline CDR1 and CDR2 sequences are SGHTA and FQGNSA. V lost 1 base and J 9 bases, leaving 13 bases between the germline ends. The CDR3 covers 15 residues. CDR3 loop: CASSLVGDIGSPLHF. In DNA form, the CDR3 reads TGTGCCAGCAGCTTAGTTGGGGACATAGGTTCACCCCTCCACTTT.

The V gene is TRBV7-2, the J gene TRBJ2-3; TRBD2 matches 9 bases. This CDR3 contains 17 residues. CDR1 is SGHTA and CDR2 is FQGNSA in the germline V gene. Unmatched junction bases numbered 16, after V lost 6 bases and J lost 6 bases. CDR3 DNA: TGTGCCAGCAGTCTCCGGGGGGGACTAGCAATTACGGATACGCAGTATTTT. Its translation is CASSLRGGLAITDTQYF.

This clonotype turned up a few times. The genes are TRBV20-1 and TRBJ1-2, with TRBD1 matching over 7 bases. V was clipped by 2 bases and J by 6 bases; unmatched bases: 6. Looked up from germline, CDR1 is DFQATT and CDR2 is SNEGSKA (reference sequence). CDR3 length: 13 amino acids. CDR3 region: CSARTQGVDGYTF. In DNA form, the CDR3 reads TGCAGTGCTAGAACCCAGGGGGTCGATGGCTACACCTTC.

The V and J genes are TRBV29-1 and TRBJ1-4, with D uncertain. Germline V CDR1 and CDR2: SQVTM, ANQGSEA. CDR3 size: 13 residues. V was pared by 5 bases and J by 0 bases, with 7 bases between. The chain's CDR3 is CSVRGATNEKLFF. The CDR3 nucleotides read TGCAGCGTTCGGGGAGCAACTAATGAAAAACTGTTTTTT. Based on the CDR3 plus reference TRBV29-1 and TRBJ1-4, the full variable domain is SAVISQKPSRDICQRGTSLTIQCQVDSQVTMMFWYRQQPGQSLTLIATANQGSEATYESGFVIDKFPISRPNLTFSTLTVSNMSPEDSSIYLCSVRGATNEKLFFGSGTQLSVL.

As concerns this clonotype: This could be a read error, since a much larger clone is one nucleotide away. The chain couples TRBV2 to TRBJ2-1; 9 bases agree with TRBD1. The end of the DNA is better explained by TRBJ2-7, so the J call may be wrong. Germline V gene lookup returns CDR1 SNHLY and CDR2 FYNNEI. This CDR3 spans 16 amino acids. CDR3 loop: CASSEALGQGYNEQYF. DNA for the CDR3: TGTGCCAGCAGTGAAGCGCTGGGACAGGGATACAATGAGCAGTACTTC.

The rearrangement uses TRBV29-1 and TRBJ2-7; 8 nucleotides line up with TRBD1. V lost 1 base and J lost 4; bases outside the gene matches: 9. CDR3 length: 15 residues. Germline V gene data show CDR1 as SQVTM and CDR2 as ANQGSEA. CDR3: CSVEGGVTGAYEQYF. CDR3 bases: TGCAGCGTTGAAGGGGGGGTGACAGGGGCTTACGAGCAGTACTTC.

The chain employs TRBV12-3 or TRBV12-4 and TRBJ1-3; D ambiguous. This CDR3 has 14 residues. The germline V and J ends were trimmed by 3 bases and 0 bases, with 6 bases remaining between them. CDR3 loop: CASSFRDSGNTIYF. CDR3 in DNA: TGTGCCAGCAGTTTTCGGGACTCTGGAAACACCATATATTTT.